This entry lists 17 T cell receptor beta chains sequenced from one sample in a study of T cells in Graves' hyperthyroidism and ophthalmopathy. What was amplified from RNA transcripts were TCR beta CDR3 regions. The HTBI primer set served for first-round RT-PCR of the TCR CDR3. TCRdb processed the multiplex PCR reads anew with MiXCR; each CDR3 protein has one entry. The data contain under 800,000 distinct CDR3 sequences, 14% of them singletons. The specimen sequenced was blood. The receptors come from a woman in her late teens or twenties with Graves' hyperthyroidism.

Comment on this clonotype: This may stem from a read error, because a much larger clone lies one nucleotide away. The rearrangement uses TRBV2 and TRBJ2-3; 9 nucleotides align to TRBD2. Germline CDR1 reads SNHLY; CDR2 reads FYNNEI. This CDR3 spans 16 amino acids. Trimming took 7 bases from V and 6 from J; bases not matched to a gene: 14. The CDR3 sequence: CASTEACSGSADTQYF. The CDR3 region has the DNA TGTGCCAGCACCGAAGCCTGTAGCGGGAGTGCGGATACGCAGTATTTT.

The CDR3 loop is CATSRTPAGDYGYTF. The CDR3 DNA is TGTGCCACCAGCAGAACCCCGGCAGGGGATTATGGCTACACCTTC. The gene calls are TRBV15 and TRBJ1-2, with D perhaps TRBD1 (6 bases). Trimming cost V 2 bases and J 5 bases, with 15 bases left between them. The CDR3 contains 15 residues. Germline assignment: CDR1 LNHNV and CDR2 YYDKDF (reference sequence).

At least ten counts were recorded for this clonotype. The chain couples TRBV28 to TRBJ2-1; 7 nucleotides match TRBD2. The CDR3 is 15 amino acids. Germline V gene lookup returns CDR1 MDHEN and CDR2 SYDVKM. With V trimmed by 6 bases and J by 6 bases, 11 bases remained unmatched. The CDR3 spells CASRSRDYVTNEQFF. The CDR3 DNA is TGTGCCAGCAGGAGCCGGGACTACGTGACCAATGAGCAGTTCTTC.

This clonotype was seen repeatedly, ten times or more. The chain couples TRBV2 to TRBJ2-7, with D possibly called TRBD1 or TRBD2 (5 bases each). CDR3 size: 13 residues. V lost 7 bases, J lost 3 bases, and 13 bases lay in between. CDR1 SNHLY and CDR2 FYNNEI come from the germline V gene. DNA of the CDR3: TGTGCCAGCATCCGGGACGGCTACTACGAGCAGTACTTC. Translating gives CASIRDGYYEQYF.

The rearrangement uses TRBV7-2 and TRBJ1-2; 11 bases align to TRBD1. The V gene end was trimmed by 1 base and the J gene end by 4 bases; junction bases not matched to a gene: 5. The CDR3 runs to 16 residues. Germline CDR1 and CDR2: SGHTA and FQGNSA. The CDR3 coding sequence is TGTGCCAGCAGCTTAGGGACAGGGGGCAAGAGCTATGGCTACACCTTC. Translation: CASSLGTGGKSYGYTF.

This clonotype has a count of ten or more. The chain links TRBV20-1 to TRBJ2-1, with TRBD2 identical over 11 bases. The CDR3 is 14 residues long. Unmatched junction bases numbered 5, after V lost 4 bases and J lost 6 bases. The germline CDR1 and CDR2 sequences are DFQATT and SNEGSKA (reference sequence). CDR3 nucleotide sequence: TGCAGTGCTACGGGGACTAGCGGACTCAATGAGCAGTTCTTC. This sequence encodes CSATGTSGLNEQFF.

About this clonotype itself: No conserved phenylalanine or tryptophan ends this CDR3, so it is likely a read error. CDR3 bases: TGCAGTGCTAGGACAGGGGGCACTGAAGCTTTCTTA. Translating gives CSARTGGTEAFL. J is TRBJ1-1 and V is TRBV20-1; 9 bases line up with TRBD1. CDR1 is DFQATT and CDR2 is SNEGSKA in the germline V gene (reference sequence). The V gene end was trimmed by 3 bases and the J gene end by 4 bases; junction bases not matched to a gene: 0. The length of the CDR3 is 12 residues.

This clonotype has more than one count but fewer than ten. The rearrangement joins TRBV11-2 to TRBJ2-1; D is uncertain. V shed 0 bases and J shed 0 bases, with 9 bases lying between them. This CDR3 is built from 16 residues. Germline-derived CDR1 and CDR2 are SGHAT and FQNNGV. The CDR3 nucleotides read TGTGCCAGCAGCTTAGAAGGCGTAGGCTCCTACAATGAGCAGTTCTTC. This sequence encodes CASSLEGVGSYNEQFF.

This chain joins TRBV19 and TRBJ2-1; either TRBD1 or TRBD2 may supply D (6 bases each). The V end was cut by 5 bases, the J end by 6 bases, with 20 bases between. The germline V gene has CDR1 LNHDA and CDR2 SQIVND (reference sequence). The CDR3 loop spans 16 amino acids. The CDR3 is CASSARGRRRRNEQFF. DNA for the CDR3: TGTGCCAGTAGTGCCCGGGGGCGGCGGAGGCGCAATGAGCAGTTCTTC.

V and J are TRBV29-1 and TRBJ2-3, with no clear D. The V end was cut by 4 bases, the J end by 11 bases, with 13 bases between. Per germline, CDR1 SQVTM and CDR2 ANQGSEA. This CDR3 contains 11 residues. The CDR3 here is CSVVAGTKQYF. The CDR3 nucleotides read TGCAGCGTTGTAGCCGGAACCAAGCAGTATTTT.

This clonotype was found many times. The V and J genes are TRBV4-3 and TRBJ1-2, with unresolved D. V dropped 0 bases and J dropped 3 bases, with 14 bases sitting between them. From germline, CDR1 is LGHNA and CDR2 YSLEER. The CDR3 consists of 16 residues. Here the CDR3 reads CASSQDRREEDYGYTF. The DNA of the CDR3 is TGCGCCAGCAGCCAAGATCGAAGGGAAGAGGACTATGGCTACACCTTC.

This clonotype has a count of ten or more. The gene calls are TRBV29-1 and TRBJ1-1; D not resolved. The ends were cut back, 6 bases at V and 1 base at J, with 6 bases in the middle. CDR1 is SQVTM, CDR2 ANQGSEA, per germline. This CDR3 spans 11 amino acids. The CDR3 reads CSVQTNTEAFF. Written as DNA, the CDR3 is TGCAGCGTCCAGACGAACACTGAAGCTTTCTTT.

V is TRBV12-3 or TRBV12-4 and J is TRBJ2-1, with no clear D. The length of the CDR3 is 11 residues. Between the trimmed V and J ends, which lost 5 bases and 8 bases, there was a span of 7 bases. In DNA form, the CDR3 reads TGTGCCAGCAGTGAAGGGTATGAGCAGTTCTTC. It translates to CASSEGYEQFF.

This clonotype showed up just a few times. The chain employs TRBV24-1 and TRBJ2-7; D might be TRBD1 or TRBD2, each matching 5 bases. Per the germline V gene, CDR1 is KGHDR and CDR2 is SFDVKD. CDR3 length: 15 residues. Trimming removed 0 bases from V and 6 bases from J, with 14 bases in between. CDR3: CATSDLGAGAGEQYF. Here the CDR3 DNA reads TGTGCCACCAGTGATTTGGGGGCCGGGGCCGGCGAGCAGTACTTC.

CDR3 in DNA: TGTGCCAGCAGTTCGCCGAGCGGGAGTTCCTACAATGAGCAGTTCTTC. It encodes CASSSPSGSSYNEQFF. V gene TRBV12-3 or TRBV12-4 combines with J gene TRBJ2-1; the match to TRBD2 covers 8 bases. Losses at the gene ends were 4 bases for V and 1 base for J; bases not matched to a gene: 6. CDR3 length: 16 amino acids.

This clonotype has a count of ten or more. The rearrangement joins TRBV6-1 to TRBJ2-3, with a weak D call TRBD1 (5 bases). V lost 5 bases, J lost 2 bases, and 20 bases lay in between. CDR3 length equals 17 residues. Germline CDR1 and CDR2: MNHNS and SASEGT. CDR3 protein: CASSYGRQLGDTDTQYF. The CDR3 DNA reads TGTGCCAGCAGTTACGGGCGACAGTTAGGGGACACAGATACGCAGTATTTT.

The chain has TRBV4-2 and TRBJ1-4; 9 bases line up with TRBD1. V shed 0 bases and J 3 bases; nucleotides not matched to a gene: 2. Germline CDR1 reads LGHNA; CDR2 reads YNFKEQ. The CDR3 is 16 amino acids. As DNA, the CDR3 is TGTGCCAGCAGCCAAGAGGGACAGGGTTCTAATGAAAAACTGTTTTTT. Amino acids: CASSQEGQGSNEKLFF.